These 7 T cell receptor beta chains share one sample of origin, sequenced in a study of blood T cell repertoires in COVID-19. Using immunoSEQ multiplex PCR, the repertoire was profiled, and TCRdb retains in-frame clones only, with some absent. Of 12,000 to 15,000 clones listed, 85% to 90% are singletons. Sequencing input: peripheral blood. The receptors stem from a human donor in a cohort sampled during active COVID-19.

This clone appeared a few times. The chain has TRBV2 and TRBJ1-2, with D possibly TRBD1 on 6 matching bases. V gave up 6 bases and J gave up 8 bases, with 13 bases separating them. Germline loops: CDR1 SNHLY, CDR2 FYNNEI. CDR3 size: 12 residues. This chain's CDR3 is CASRLYRDGYTF. The CDR3, as DNA: TGTGCCAGCAGACTCTACAGGGACGGCTACACCTTC.

The chain couples TRBV5-6 to TRBJ1-4, with D perhaps TRBD1 (5 bases). Germline lookup yields CDR1 SGHDT and CDR2 YYEEEE. The CDR3 covers 15 residues. V shed 4 bases and J shed 4 bases, with 14 bases lying between them. The CDR3: CASSSRGWNNEKLFF. CDR3 bases: TGTGCCAGCAGCAGCCGGGGGTGGAATAATGAAAAACTGTTTTTT. The whole variable domain, remainder taken from reference TRBV5-6 and TRBJ1-4, is DAGVTQSPTHLIKTRGQQVTLRCSPKSGHDTVSWYQQALGQGPQFIFQYYEEEERQRGNFPDRFSGHQFPNYSSELNVNALLLGDSALYLCASSSRGWNNEKLFFGSGTQLSVL.

The chain has TRBV9 and TRBJ2-2, with TRBD2 matching over 15 bases. In germline, CDR1 is SGDLS, CDR2 YYNGEE. The length of the CDR3 is 19 residues. The V and J ends lost 3 bases and 4 bases, in that order; junction bases with no gene match: 10. In DNA, the CDR3 is TGTGCCAGCAGCGGTGGACTAGCGGGGGGGCCTAGAGGCACCGGGGAGCTGTTTTTT. Protein sequence: CASSGGLAGGPRGTGELFF.

V usage is TRBV4-1 and J usage is TRBJ2-1; 15 bases align to TRBD2. Germline V gives CDR1 MGHRA, CDR2 YSYEKL. The length of the CDR3 is 19 residues. V dropped 8 bases and J dropped 1; count of bases not matched to a gene: 12. As DNA, the CDR3 is TGCGCCAGCTCGGGGCTTGGGACTAGCGGGGGGTCTTCCTACAATGAGCAGTTCTTC. Amino acid sequence: CASSGLGTSGGSSYNEQFF.

The rearrangement joins TRBV7-8 to TRBJ2-1, with TRBD2 identical over 9 bases. Germline CDR1 is SGHVS and CDR2 is FQNEAQ. The CDR3 is 18 amino acids. Trimming removed 1 base from V and 0 bases from J; junction bases left unmatched: 7. DNA for the CDR3: TGTGCCAGCAGCTTAGTAGCGGGAGTCCCGAGCTCCTACAATGAGCAGTTCTTC. Amino acid sequence: CASSLVAGVPSSYNEQFF.

This clone was recorded only once. V and J are TRBV9 and TRBJ1-1, with 10 bases that match TRBD1. The germline CDR1 and CDR2 sequences are SGDLS and YYNGEE. Germline trimming cut 4 bases from V and 5 bases from J; bases unmatched to any gene: 11. The CDR3 has 16 residues. In DNA form, the CDR3 reads TGTGCCAGCAGCCTAGGAAACCGGGACAGGGGTACTGAAGCTTTCTTT. It codes for CASSLGNRDRGTEAFF. Using reference TRBV9 and TRBJ1-1 for the parts outside the CDR3, the full variable domain is DSGVTQTPKHLITATGQRVTLRCSPRSGDLSVYWYQQSLDQGLQFLIQYYNGEERAKGNILERFSAQQFPDLHSELNLSSLELGDSALYFCASSLGNRDRGTEAFFGQGTRLTVV.

The gene calls are TRBV11-3 and TRBJ2-5; the D gene is possibly TRBD1 (5 bases). The V gene's germline CDR1 is SGHNT and CDR2 YENEEA. The CDR3 is made up of 17 amino acids. Between the trimmed V and J ends, which lost 5 bases and 2 bases, there was a span of 21 bases. This CDR3 is CASSPGVGPGRQETQYF. The CDR3, as DNA: TGTGCCAGCAGCCCTGGTGTGGGGCCAGGGCGGCAAGAGACCCAGTACTTC.